Following are 30 T cell receptor beta chains from one sample sequenced in a study of low-dose radiotherapy and immunotherapy resistance in tumors. The time point: after trial treatment. The treatment denotes: LDRT plus nivolumab, ipilimumab, low-dose cyclophosphamide and aspirin (RACIN trial). Primers used for first-strand cDNA, a TRAV- and TRBV-specific set, covered both alpha and beta chains. It was with a constant-region primer and a V-primer adapter that TCRs were amplified over 20 PCR cycles. TCRdb re-analysed the reads in MiXCR, keeping a single row per CDR3 protein. The table records about 39,000 distinct CDR3 sequences, around 20% of them present only once. The starting material was PBMCs, obtained after low-dose radiotherapy plus immunotherapy. The receptor set was obtained from a female donor with ovarian cancer.

This clonotype occurred many times. In DNA form, the CDR3 reads TGTGCCAGCAGCTTAGTAGCCCCCCTAGCGCTCCAAGAGACCCAGTACTTC. Translated, it gives CASSLVAPLALQETQYF. The chain links TRBV11-2 to TRBJ2-5, with D possibly TRBD2 on 6 matching bases. The CDR3 is 17 amino acids. Trimming left V 1 base short and J 1 base short, with 16 bases between. The germline CDR1 and CDR2 sequences are SGHAT and FQNNGV.

Turning to this clonotype: One junction end disagrees with the germline gene, perhaps due to a read error. The chain is built from TRBV28 and TRBJ2-7; possibly TRBD1 for D (6 bases). The CDR3 length is 10 residues. CDR1 and CDR2 from the germline V gene are MDHEN and SYDVKM. CDR3 protein: CASSSGTPAF. Here the CDR3 DNA reads TGTGCCAGCAGTTCCGGGACACCAGCCTTC.

This clonotype has ten or more counts. CDR3 sequence reads: CSAPYVSPRSEQFF. The DNA for the CDR3 is TGCAGTGCCCCGTATGTCTCCCCTCGGAGTGAGCAGTTCTTC. The rearrangement links TRBV20-1 to TRBJ2-1; D gene unclear. There are 14 residues in the CDR3. Germline V lookup: CDR1 DFQATT, CDR2 SNEGSKA (reference sequence). Trimming pared 6 bases from V and 9 bases from J, leaving 21 bases between.

In its sample, this clonotype was seen many times. The CDR3: CASSQGQGGEQYF. In DNA form, the CDR3 reads TGTGCCAGCAGCCAAGGACAGGGGGGCGAGCAGTACTTC. The rearrangement joins TRBV3-1 to TRBJ2-7; 9 bases line up with TRBD1. The CDR3 covers 13 residues. Losses at the gene ends were 1 base for V and 6 bases for J; bases not matched to a gene: 1. CDR1 is LGHDT and CDR2 is YNNKEL in the germline V gene (reference sequence).

This chain joins TRBV5-1 and TRBJ2-6, with D maybe TRBD1 (5 bases). There are 19 residues in the CDR3. The germline V gene has CDR1 SGHRS and CDR2 YFSETQ. Trimming took off 4 bases at V and 0 bases at J, with 20 bases between the two ends. In nucleotides, the CDR3 is TGCGCCAGCAGCCTTACTACAGGACGTCTCAGCTCTGGGGCCAACGTCCTGACTTTC. Translation: CASSLTTGRLSSGANVLTF. Looking up the rest from reference TRBV5-1 and TRBJ2-6 gives the full variable domain: KAGVTQTPRYLIKTRGQQVTLSCSPISGHRSVSWYQQTPGQGLQFLFEYFSETQRNKGNFPGRFSGRQFSNSRSEMNVSTLELGDSALYLCASSLTTGRLSSGANVLTFGAGSRLTVL.

The chain joins TRBV24-1 to TRBJ1-5, with 11 bases aligning to TRBD1. V lost 4 bases and J lost 6; bases outside the gene matches: 7. Germline assignment: CDR1 KGHDR and CDR2 SFDVKD. CDR3 size: 16 residues. The CDR3 reads CATSDPGQGAGQPQHF. The CDR3, as DNA: TGTGCCACCAGTGACCCCGGACAGGGGGCGGGTCAGCCCCAGCATTTT.

This clonotype was picked up many times. This chain uses TRBV3-1 with TRBJ1-3; no firm D call. Germline CDR1 and CDR2: LGHDT and YNNKEL (reference sequence). The CDR3 runs 15 residues. V lost 0 bases and J 0 bases, leaving 6 bases between the germline ends. In DNA form, the CDR3 reads TGTGCCAGCAGCCAAGAAGGGATCTCTGGAAACACCATATATTTT. Translating it yields CASSQEGISGNTIYF.

Turning to this clonotype: A much larger clone differs from this one at a single base, so this may be a read error. The V call is TRBV29-1, the J call TRBJ1-1, with TRBD1 as a possible D gene (6 bases). The germline V and J ends were trimmed by 6 bases and 1 base, with 15 bases remaining between them. CDR3 length: 14 amino acids. Looked up from germline, CDR1 is SQVTM and CDR2 is ANQGSEA. CDR3 nucleotides: TGCAGCGTACAGGGTCCTGGCGCGAACACTGAAGCTTTCTTT. Protein sequence: CSVQGPGANTEAFF.

Many counts were recorded for this clonotype. J is TRBJ2-2 and V is TRBV2; 7 bases match TRBD1. This CDR3 spans 14 amino acids. J was trimmed by 6 bases and V by 6 bases; bases with no gene match: 7. Germline-derived CDR1 and CDR2 are SNHLY and FYNNEI. CDR3 residues: CASRDSQGPGELFF. The DNA for the CDR3 is TGTGCCAGCAGGGACTCACAGGGGCCCGGGGAGCTGTTTTTT. The whole variable domain, remainder taken from reference TRBV2 and TRBJ2-2, is EPEVTQTPSHQVTQMGQEVILRCVPISNHLYFYWYRQILGQKVEFLVSFYNNEISEKSEIFDDQFSVERPDGSNFTLKIRSTKLEDSAMYFCASRDSQGPGELFFGEGSRLTVL.

This clonotype was counted at least ten times. The rearrangement joins TRBV6-2 or TRBV6-3 to TRBJ2-4; 12 nucleotides align to TRBD2. The J segment lost 5 bases and the V segment lost 5 bases, leaving 13 bases of the junction unmatched. This CDR3 has 18 amino acids. Germline CDR1 is MNHEY and CDR2 is SVGEGT. The CDR3 DNA reads TGTGCCAGCAGTGGATCTAGCGGGAGGGCCGAGCTACAAAACATTCAGTACTTC. This codes for CASSGSSGRAELQNIQYF.

The table lists this clonotype with many counts. The CDR3 protein is CASTSGEEKLFF. In DNA form, the CDR3 reads TGTGCTAGTACGAGCGGGGAGGAAAAACTGTTTTTT. The chain recombines TRBV12-5 with TRBJ1-4; no clear D. CDR1 LGHNT and CDR2 FRNRAP come from the germline V gene. There are 12 residues in the CDR3. V dropped 8 bases and J dropped 8 bases, with 12 bases sitting between them.

The rearrangement joins TRBV28 to TRBJ2-3, with D hard to call. The CDR3 runs 15 residues. Trimming took 4 bases from V and 2 from J, leaving 13 bases between them. Germline assignment: CDR1 MDHEN and CDR2 SYDVKM. The chain's CDR3 is CASSSSFGHTDTQYF. The CDR3 nucleotides read TGTGCCAGCAGTTCGTCATTTGGGCACACAGATACGCAGTATTTT. Full variable domain (remainder filled in from reference TRBV28 and TRBJ2-3): DVKVTQSSRYLVKRTGEKVFLECVQDMDHENMFWYRQDPGLGLRLIYFSYDVKMKEKGDIPEGYSVSREKKERFSLILESASTNQTSMYLCASSSSFGHTDTQYFGPGTRLTVL.

This clonotype was counted ten times or more. The V and J genes are TRBV28 and TRBJ2-1, with 7 bases fitting TRBD1. The CDR3 length is 15 residues. Germline assignment: CDR1 MDHEN and CDR2 SYDVKM. Losses at the gene ends were 4 bases for V and 6 bases for J; bases not matched to a gene: 9. The CDR3 bases are TGTGCCAGCAGTTCCGTGACAGGGATTTCCAATGAGCAGTTCTTC. This gives the protein CASSSVTGISNEQFF. Together with reference TRBV28 and TRBJ2-1, the CDR3 gives the full variable domain: DVKVTQSSRYLVKRTGEKVFLECVQDMDHENMFWYRQDPGLGLRLIYFSYDVKMKEKGDIPEGYSVSREKKERFSLILESASTNQTSMYLCASSSVTGISNEQFFGPGTRLTVL.

The rearrangement links TRBV5-4 to TRBJ2-7, with TRBD2 identical over 10 bases. The CDR3 loop spans 16 amino acids. V lost 5 bases and J lost 5; bases outside the gene matches: 13. Germline lookup yields CDR1 SGHNT and CDR2 YYREEE (reference sequence). The chain's CDR3 is CASRPSQREGLNEQYF. The DNA for the CDR3 is TGTGCCAGCAGGCCCAGCCAGCGGGAGGGCCTCAACGAGCAGTACTTC.

This clonotype was observed many times. This chain uses TRBV29-1 with TRBJ2-1, with D uncertain. Between the trimmed V and J ends, which lost 2 bases and 12 bases, there was a span of 11 bases. Germline-derived CDR1 and CDR2 are SQVTM and ANQGSEA. The CDR3 extends over 11 amino acids. CDR3 protein: CSVEQNWAQFF. For the CDR3, the DNA is TGCAGCGTTGAACAGAACTGGGCGCAGTTCTTC.

This clonotype was counted ten times or more. In nucleotides, the CDR3 is TGTGCCAGCAGTGAAGCGTCAGGGCGGTCCTATGGCTACACCTTC. It is translated as CASSEASGRSYGYTF. The gene calls are TRBV6-1 and TRBJ1-2, with D possibly matching TRBD1 (5 bases). Germline V gene data show CDR1 as MNHNS and CDR2 as SASEGT. The CDR3 loop spans 15 amino acids. V lost 0 bases, J lost 4 bases, and 12 bases lay in between.

This clonotype has ten or more counts. The CDR3 here is CASSPSSQGVEQYF. The DNA for the CDR3 is TGTGCCAGCTCACCAAGCAGTCAGGGAGTCGAGCAGTACTTC. The genes are TRBV18 and TRBJ2-7; either TRBD1 or TRBD2 may fit D (5 bases each). The CDR3 contains 14 residues. CDR1 and CDR2 from the germline V gene are KGHSH and LQKENI. Trimming stripped 2 bases from V and 6 bases from J, with 14 bases between.

This clonotype was detected many times. The V and J genes are TRBV27 and TRBJ1-3; perhaps TRBD1 as D (6 bases). Looked up from germline, CDR1 is MNHEY and CDR2 is SMNVEV (reference sequence). Deletions cut 6 bases from V and 4 bases from J, with 13 bases between. This CDR3 comprises 14 residues. In DNA form, the CDR3 reads TGTGCCAGCAGACTACAGGGAGCAGGAAACACCATATATTTT. The encoded protein is CASRLQGAGNTIYF.

This clonotype was counted many times. The J gene is TRBJ2-3, the V gene TRBV12-3 or TRBV12-4; 14 bases are shared with TRBD2. This CDR3 is 17 amino acids long. V lost 6 bases and J lost 2; bases outside the gene matches: 7. The CDR3 region is CASSPGTSGGLTDTQYF. In nucleotides, the CDR3 is TGTGCCAGCAGCCCAGGGACTAGCGGGGGTCTCACAGATACGCAGTATTTT.

This clonotype occurred once. This chain uses TRBV10-3 with TRBJ2-3; 7 nucleotides line up with TRBD1. The CDR3 is made up of 17 amino acids. Germline-derived CDR1 and CDR2 are ENHRY and SYGVKD. Trimming removed 0 bases from V and 1 base from J; junction bases left unmatched: 7. The CDR3 coding sequence is TGTGCCATCAGTGAGTCGGGGGCCGGGACAGGCACAGATACGCAGTATTTT. Translating it yields CAISESGAGTGTDTQYF.

This clonotype has ten or more counts. The chain carries TRBV7-6 and TRBJ1-6; perhaps TRBD1 as D (5 bases). The CDR3 is 14 residues long. V was shortened by 5 bases and J by 8 bases, with 13 bases between the two germline ends. In germline, CDR1 is SGHVS, CDR2 FNYEAQ. CDR3: CASSGRVTDSPLHF. The DNA for the CDR3 is TGTGCCAGCAGCGGCAGGGTTACCGATTCACCCCTCCACTTT.

The table lists this clonotype with many counts. The V call is TRBV28, the J call TRBJ2-2; 8 nucleotides agree with TRBD1. Germline V lookup: CDR1 MDHEN, CDR2 SYDVKM. The length of the CDR3 is 14 residues. The junction had 2 bases not matched to a gene; V was cut back by 6 bases and J by 2 bases. The CDR3 protein is CASRDRVNTGELFF. The CDR3 DNA reads TGTGCCAGCAGGGACAGGGTTAACACCGGGGAGCTGTTTTTT.

This clonotype was recorded many times. V and J are TRBV29-1 and TRBJ1-3; D unresolved. The CDR3 is 15 residues long. Germline lookup yields CDR1 SQVTM and CDR2 ANQGSEA. The ends were cut back, 1 base at V and 14 bases at J, with 24 bases in the middle. The CDR3 DNA is TGCAGCGTTGAAGTGTGGGAGCGCAGAATACCAGTATTATATTTT. Translated, it gives CSVEVWERRIPVLYF.

This clonotype was observed at least ten times. The rearrangement uses TRBV6-2 or TRBV6-3 and TRBJ2-3; possible D gene TRBD2, 6 bases. Germline lookup yields CDR1 MNHEY and CDR2 SVGEGT. The germline V and J ends were trimmed by 5 bases and 2 bases, with 11 bases remaining between them. CDR3 size: 14 residues. The CDR3 region has the DNA TGTGCCAGCAGTATGCTAGCGTACACAGATACGCAGTATTTT. Translation: CASSMLAYTDTQYF.

The CDR3 spells CASSNLLTGSGTGELFF. The CDR3 region has the DNA TGTGCCAGCAGTAACTTACTGACAGGGAGTGGAACCGGGGAGCTGTTTTTT. The chain carries TRBV6-6 and TRBJ2-2, with 7 nucleotides matching TRBD1. The germline CDR1 and CDR2 sequences are MNHNY and SVGAGI (reference sequence). Trimming cost V 5 bases and J 5 bases; bases outside gene matches: 14. CDR3 length: 17 residues.

The V gene is TRBV10-3, the J gene TRBJ2-3; D remains ambiguous. Trimming took off 4 bases at V and 0 bases at J, with 11 bases between the two ends. From germline, CDR1 is ENHRY and CDR2 SYGVKD. This CDR3 spans 15 amino acids. The CDR3 region has the DNA TGTGCCATCAGTGCGATAACCGCGAGCACAGATACGCAGTATTTT. Protein sequence: CAISAITASTDTQYF.

The gene calls are TRBV12-3 or TRBV12-4 and TRBJ2-3; 8 bases align to TRBD2. With V trimmed by 4 bases and J by 6 bases, 12 bases remained unmatched. This CDR3 is 16 amino acids long. The CDR3 reads CASSWSAGGRPDTQYF. The CDR3 DNA reads TGTGCCAGCAGTTGGAGCGCGGGAGGCCGACCCGATACGCAGTATTTT.

This chain joins TRBV28 and TRBJ2-7; 9 bases match TRBD2. The CDR3 spans 16 residues. Germline loops: CDR1 MDHEN, CDR2 SYDVKM. The J segment lost 0 bases and the V segment lost 1 base, leaving 4 bases of the junction unmatched. The CDR3 DNA reads as TGTGCCAGCAGTTTATACACTAGCGGGTTCTCCTACGAGCAGTACTTC. It translates to CASSLYTSGFSYEQYF.

This clonotype was picked up many times. The chain recombines TRBV7-9 with TRBJ2-3, with TRBD1 matching 9 bases. Germline CDR1 reads SEHNR; CDR2 reads FQNEAQ (reference sequence). Unmatched junction bases numbered 4, after V lost 0 bases and J lost 9 bases. The CDR3 is 14 amino acids. The CDR3 is CASSLASTGGTQYF. CDR3 in DNA: TGTGCCAGCAGCTTAGCGTCGACAGGGGGAACGCAGTATTTT.

This clonotype was found many times. The V and J genes are TRBV3-1 and TRBJ1-1; D not certain. V was pared by 1 base and J by 0 bases, with 6 bases between. This CDR3 comprises 14 residues. Germline CDR1 LGHDT, CDR2 YNNKEL (reference sequence). CDR3 DNA: TGTGCCAGCAGCCAAGGCGAGGTGAACACTGAAGCTTTCTTT. Residues: CASSQGEVNTEAFF.